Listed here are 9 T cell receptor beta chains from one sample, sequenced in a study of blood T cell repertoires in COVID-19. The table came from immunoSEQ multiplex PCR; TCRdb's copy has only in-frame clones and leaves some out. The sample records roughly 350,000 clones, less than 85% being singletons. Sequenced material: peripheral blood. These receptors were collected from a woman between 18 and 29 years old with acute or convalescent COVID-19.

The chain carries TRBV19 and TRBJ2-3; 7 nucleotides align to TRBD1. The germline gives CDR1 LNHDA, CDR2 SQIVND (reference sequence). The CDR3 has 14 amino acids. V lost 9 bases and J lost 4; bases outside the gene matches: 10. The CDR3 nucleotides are TGTGCCAGCCAGGGAGAGGGGGCCGCAGATACGCAGTATTTT. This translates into CASQGEGAADTQYF.

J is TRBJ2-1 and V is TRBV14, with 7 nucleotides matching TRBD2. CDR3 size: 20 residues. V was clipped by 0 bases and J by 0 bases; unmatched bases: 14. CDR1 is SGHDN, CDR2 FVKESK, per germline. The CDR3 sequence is CASSQDPGLGEFSSYNEQFF. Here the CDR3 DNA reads TGTGCCAGCAGCCAAGATCCCGGACTAGGGGAGTTTAGCTCCTACAATGAGCAGTTCTTC.

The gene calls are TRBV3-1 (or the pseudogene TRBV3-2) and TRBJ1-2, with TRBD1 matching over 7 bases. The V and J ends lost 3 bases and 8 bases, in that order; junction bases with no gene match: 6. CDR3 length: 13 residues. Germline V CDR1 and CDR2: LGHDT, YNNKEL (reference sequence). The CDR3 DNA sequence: TGTGCCAGCAGCCATCGACAGGGCTGGGGCTACACCTTC. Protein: CASSHRQGWGYTF.

The CDR3 reads CASSEGTNKYGYTF. CDR3 sequence (DNA): TGTGCCAGCAGTGAAGGGACAAATAAATATGGCTACACCTTC. The chain recombines TRBV6-1 with TRBJ1-2; D possibly corresponds to TRBD1 (5 bases). V was cut by 1 base and J by 5 bases, with 11 bases left in between. The germline gives CDR1 MNHNS, CDR2 SASEGT. The CDR3 spans 14 residues.

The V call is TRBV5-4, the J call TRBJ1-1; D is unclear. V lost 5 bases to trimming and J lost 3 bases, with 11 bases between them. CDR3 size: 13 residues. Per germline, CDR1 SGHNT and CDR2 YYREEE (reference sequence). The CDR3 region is CASSPDIYTEAFF. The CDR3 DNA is TGTGCCAGCAGTCCCGACATATACACTGAAGCTTTCTTT. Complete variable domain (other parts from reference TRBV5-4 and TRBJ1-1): ETGVTQSPTHLIKTRGQQVTLRCSSQSGHNTVSWYQQALGQGPQFIFQYYREEENGRGNFPPRFSGLQFPNYSSELNVNALELDDSALYLCASSPDIYTEAFFGQGTRLTVV.

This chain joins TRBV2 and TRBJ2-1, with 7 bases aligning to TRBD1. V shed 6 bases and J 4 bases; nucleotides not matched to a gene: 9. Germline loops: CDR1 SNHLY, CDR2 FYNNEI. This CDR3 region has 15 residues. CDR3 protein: CASSVYSGQYNEQFF. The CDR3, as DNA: TGTGCCAGCAGCGTATATTCGGGACAGTACAATGAGCAGTTCTTC.

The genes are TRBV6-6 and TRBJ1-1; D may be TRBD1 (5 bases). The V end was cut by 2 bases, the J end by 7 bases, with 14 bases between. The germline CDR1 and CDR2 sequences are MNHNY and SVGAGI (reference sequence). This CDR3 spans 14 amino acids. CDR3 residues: CASSYSSGSSEAFF. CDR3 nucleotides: TGTGCCAGCAGTTACAGCTCAGGGTCCAGTGAAGCTTTCTTT.

The CDR3 loop is CASSPPGGGPNYGYTF. CDR3 nucleotides: TGTGCCAGCAGCCCCCCTGGCGGAGGACCTAACTATGGCTACACCTTC. The chain employs TRBV11-2 and TRBJ1-2; D gene unclear. The CDR3 runs 16 residues. The germline V and J ends were trimmed by 5 bases and 0 bases, with 16 bases remaining between them. The V gene's germline CDR1 is SGHAT and CDR2 FQNNGV. The whole variable domain, remainder taken from reference TRBV11-2 and TRBJ1-2, is EAGVAQSPRYKIIEKRQSVAFWCNPISGHATLYWYQQILGQGPKLLIQFQNNGVVDDSQLPKDRFSAERLKGVDSTLKIQPAKLEDSAVYLCASSPPGGGPNYGYTFGSGTRLTVV.

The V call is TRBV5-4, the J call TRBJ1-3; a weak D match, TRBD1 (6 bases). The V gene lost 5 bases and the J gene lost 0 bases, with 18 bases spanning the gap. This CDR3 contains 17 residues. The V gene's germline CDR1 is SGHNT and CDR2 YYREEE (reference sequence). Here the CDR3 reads CASRPGLQGDSGNTIYF. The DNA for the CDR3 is TGTGCCAGCAGACCCGGGCTACAGGGAGACTCTGGAAACACCATATATTTT.